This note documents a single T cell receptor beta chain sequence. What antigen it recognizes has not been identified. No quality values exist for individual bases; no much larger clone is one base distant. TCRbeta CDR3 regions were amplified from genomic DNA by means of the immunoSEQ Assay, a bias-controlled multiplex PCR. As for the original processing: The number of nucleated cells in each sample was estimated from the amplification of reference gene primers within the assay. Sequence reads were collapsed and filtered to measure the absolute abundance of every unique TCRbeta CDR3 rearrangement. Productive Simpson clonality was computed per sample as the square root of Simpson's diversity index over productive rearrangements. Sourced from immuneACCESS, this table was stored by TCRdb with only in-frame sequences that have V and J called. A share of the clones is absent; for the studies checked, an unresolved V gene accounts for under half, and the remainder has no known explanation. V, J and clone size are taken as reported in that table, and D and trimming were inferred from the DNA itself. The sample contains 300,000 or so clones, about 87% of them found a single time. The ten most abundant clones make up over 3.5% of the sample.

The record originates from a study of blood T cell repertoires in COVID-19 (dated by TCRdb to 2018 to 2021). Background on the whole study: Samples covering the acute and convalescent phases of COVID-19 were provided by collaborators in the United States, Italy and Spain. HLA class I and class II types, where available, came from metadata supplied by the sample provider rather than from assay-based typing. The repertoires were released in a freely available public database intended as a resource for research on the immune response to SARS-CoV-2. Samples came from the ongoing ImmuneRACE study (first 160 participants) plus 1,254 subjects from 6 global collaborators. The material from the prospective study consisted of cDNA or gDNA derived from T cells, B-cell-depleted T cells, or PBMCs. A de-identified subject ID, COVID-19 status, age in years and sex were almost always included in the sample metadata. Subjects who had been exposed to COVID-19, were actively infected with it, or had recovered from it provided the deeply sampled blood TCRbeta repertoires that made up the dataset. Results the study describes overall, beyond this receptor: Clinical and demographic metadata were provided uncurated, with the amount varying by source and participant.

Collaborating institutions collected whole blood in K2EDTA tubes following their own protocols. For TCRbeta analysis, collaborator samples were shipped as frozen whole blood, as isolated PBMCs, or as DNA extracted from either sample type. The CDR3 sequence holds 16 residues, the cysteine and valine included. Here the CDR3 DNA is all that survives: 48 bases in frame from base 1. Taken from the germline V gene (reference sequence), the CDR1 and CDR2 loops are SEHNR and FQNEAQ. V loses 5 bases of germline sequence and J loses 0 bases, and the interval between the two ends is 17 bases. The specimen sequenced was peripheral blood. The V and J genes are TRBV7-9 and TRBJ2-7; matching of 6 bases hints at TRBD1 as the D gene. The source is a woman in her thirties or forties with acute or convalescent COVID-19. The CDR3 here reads CASSPLGDTTSYEQYV. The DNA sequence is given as TGTGCCAGCAGCCCCTTGGGGGACACCACCTCCTACGAGCAGTACGTC.